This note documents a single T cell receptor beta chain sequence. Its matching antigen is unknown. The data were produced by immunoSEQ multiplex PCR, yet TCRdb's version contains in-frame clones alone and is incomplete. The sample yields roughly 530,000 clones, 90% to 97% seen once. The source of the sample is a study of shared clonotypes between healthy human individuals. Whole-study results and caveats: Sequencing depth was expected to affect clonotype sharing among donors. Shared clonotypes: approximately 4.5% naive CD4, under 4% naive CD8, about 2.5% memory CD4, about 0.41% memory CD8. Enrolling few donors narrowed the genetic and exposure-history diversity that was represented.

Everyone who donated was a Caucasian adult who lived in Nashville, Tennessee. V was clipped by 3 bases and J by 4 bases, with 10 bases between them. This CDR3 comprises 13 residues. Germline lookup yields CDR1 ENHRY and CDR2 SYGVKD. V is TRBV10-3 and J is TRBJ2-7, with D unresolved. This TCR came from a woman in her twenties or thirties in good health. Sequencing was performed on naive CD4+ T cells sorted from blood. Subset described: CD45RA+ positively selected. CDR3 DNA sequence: TGTGCCATCAGTGACGTAGGGAATTACGAGCAGTACTTC. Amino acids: CAISDVGNYEQYF.